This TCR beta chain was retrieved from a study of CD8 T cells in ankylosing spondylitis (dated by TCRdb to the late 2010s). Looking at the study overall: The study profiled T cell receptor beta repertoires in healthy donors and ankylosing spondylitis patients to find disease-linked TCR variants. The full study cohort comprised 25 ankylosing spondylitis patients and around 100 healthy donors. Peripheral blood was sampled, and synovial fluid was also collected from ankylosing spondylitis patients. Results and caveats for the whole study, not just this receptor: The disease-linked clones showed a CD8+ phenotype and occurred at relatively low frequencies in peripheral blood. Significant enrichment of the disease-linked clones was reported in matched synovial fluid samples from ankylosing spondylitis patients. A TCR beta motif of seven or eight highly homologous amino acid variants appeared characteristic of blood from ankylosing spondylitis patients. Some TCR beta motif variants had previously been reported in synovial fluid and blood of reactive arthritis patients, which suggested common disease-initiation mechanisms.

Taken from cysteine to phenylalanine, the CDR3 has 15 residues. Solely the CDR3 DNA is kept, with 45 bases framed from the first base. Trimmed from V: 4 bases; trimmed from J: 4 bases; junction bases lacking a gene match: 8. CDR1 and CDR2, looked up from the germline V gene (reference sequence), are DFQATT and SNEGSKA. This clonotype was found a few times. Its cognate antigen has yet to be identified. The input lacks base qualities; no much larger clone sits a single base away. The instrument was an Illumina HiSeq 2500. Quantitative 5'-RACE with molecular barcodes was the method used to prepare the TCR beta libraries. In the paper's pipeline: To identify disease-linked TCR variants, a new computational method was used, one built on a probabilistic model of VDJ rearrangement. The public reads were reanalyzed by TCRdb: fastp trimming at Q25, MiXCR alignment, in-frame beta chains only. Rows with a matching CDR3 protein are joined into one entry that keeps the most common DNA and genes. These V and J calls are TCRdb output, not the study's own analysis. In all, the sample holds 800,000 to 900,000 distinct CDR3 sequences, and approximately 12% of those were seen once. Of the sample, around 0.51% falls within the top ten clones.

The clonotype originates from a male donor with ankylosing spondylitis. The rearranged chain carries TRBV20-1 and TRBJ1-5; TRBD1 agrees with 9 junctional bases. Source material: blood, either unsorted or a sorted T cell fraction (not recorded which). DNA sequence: TGCAGTGCTACACGTTCCGGGACAGGGAATCAGCCCCAGCATTTT. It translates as CSATRSGTGNQPQHF.